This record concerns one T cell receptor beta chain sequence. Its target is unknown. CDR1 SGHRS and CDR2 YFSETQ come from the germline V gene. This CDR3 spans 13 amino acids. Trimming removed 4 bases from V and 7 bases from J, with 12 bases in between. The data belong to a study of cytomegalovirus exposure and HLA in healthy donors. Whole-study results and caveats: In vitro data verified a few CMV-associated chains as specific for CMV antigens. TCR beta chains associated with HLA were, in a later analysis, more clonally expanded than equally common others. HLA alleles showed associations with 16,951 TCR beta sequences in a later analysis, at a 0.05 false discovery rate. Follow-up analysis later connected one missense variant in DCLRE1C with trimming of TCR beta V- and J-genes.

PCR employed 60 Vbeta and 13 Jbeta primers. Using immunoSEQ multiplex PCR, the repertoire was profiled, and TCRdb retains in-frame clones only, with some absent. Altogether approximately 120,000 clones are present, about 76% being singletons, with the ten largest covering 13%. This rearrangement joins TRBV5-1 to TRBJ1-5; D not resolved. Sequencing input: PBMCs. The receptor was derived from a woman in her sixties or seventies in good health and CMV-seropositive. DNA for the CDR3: TGCGCCAGCAGCCCTACGATCGGGCAGCCCCAGCATTTT. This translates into CASSPTIGQPQHF.